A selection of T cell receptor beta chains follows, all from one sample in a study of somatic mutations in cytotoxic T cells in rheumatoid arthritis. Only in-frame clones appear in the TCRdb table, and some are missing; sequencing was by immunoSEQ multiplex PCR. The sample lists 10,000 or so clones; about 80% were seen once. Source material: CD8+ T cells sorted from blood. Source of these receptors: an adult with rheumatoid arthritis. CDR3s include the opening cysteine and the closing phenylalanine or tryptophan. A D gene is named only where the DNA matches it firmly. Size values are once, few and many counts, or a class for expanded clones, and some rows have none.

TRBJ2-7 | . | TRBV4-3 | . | CASSQGSGLSYEQYF | TGCGCCAGCAGCCAAGGGTCAGGGCTCTCCTACGAGCAGTACTTC
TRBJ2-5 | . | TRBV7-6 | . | CASSLVAEAGETQYF | TGTGCCAGCAGCTTAGTAGCGGAGGCGGGAGAGACCCAGTACTTC
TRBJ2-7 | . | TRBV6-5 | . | CASSNRENSYEQYF | TGTGCCAGCAGCAACAGGGAAAACTCCTACGAGCAGTACTTC
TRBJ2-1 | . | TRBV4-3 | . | CASSQVLVIDEQFF | TGCGCCAGCAGCCAAGTACTAGTTATTGATGAGCAGTTCTTC
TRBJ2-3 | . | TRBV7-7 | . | CASSPGLTDTQYF | TGTGCTAGCAGCCCCGGACTGACAGATACGCAGTATTTT
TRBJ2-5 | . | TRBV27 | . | CASSPGPEGQETQYF | TGTGCCAGCAGCCCCGGACCGGAGGGACAAGAGACCCAGTACTTC
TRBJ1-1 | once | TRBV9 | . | CASSTTLGAIEAFF | TGTGCCAGCAGCACAACCTTAGGGGCGATTGAAGCTTTCTTT
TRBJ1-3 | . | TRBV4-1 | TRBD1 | CASSPGTVSGNTIYF | TGCGCCAGCAGCCCCGGGACAGTCTCTGGAAACACCATATATTTT
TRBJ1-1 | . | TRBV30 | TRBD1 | CAWTPRGLGTEAFF | TGTGCCTGGACCCCGAGGGGGCTGGGCACTGAAGCTTTCTTT
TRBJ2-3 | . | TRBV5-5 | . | CASSQRGLDTQYF | TGTGCCAGCAGCCAAAGGGGTCTAGATACGCAGTATTTT
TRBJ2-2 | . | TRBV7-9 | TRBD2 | CASSFGLARAGELFF | TGTGCCAGCAGCTTTGGACTAGCCCGGGCCGGGGAGCTGTTTTTT
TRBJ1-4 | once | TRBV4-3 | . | CASSQDELGSTNEKLFF | TGCGCCAGCAGCCAAGATGAGCTGGGTTCCACTAATGAAAAACTGTTTTTT
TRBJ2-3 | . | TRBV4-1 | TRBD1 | CASSQSSTGAITDTQYF | TGCGCCAGCAGCCAGAGCTCGACAGGGGCTATCACAGATACGCAGTATTTT
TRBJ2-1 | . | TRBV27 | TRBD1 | CASKGAAYSSYNEQFF | TGTGCCAGCAAGGGGGCCGCTTACAGCTCCTACAATGAGCAGTTCTTC
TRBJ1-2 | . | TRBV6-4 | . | CASSVDPGLGLGPAGYTF | TGTGCCAGCAGTGTGGACCCCGGATTGGGCCTTGGCCCGGCGGGCTACACCTTC
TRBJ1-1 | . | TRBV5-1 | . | CASSLRGMGTEAFF | TGCGCCAGCAGCTTACGGGGGATGGGGACTGAAGCTTTCTTT
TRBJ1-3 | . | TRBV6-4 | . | CASSDTHPGLPGNTIYF | TGTGCCAGCAGTGACACTCATCCGGGTCTCCCTGGAAACACCATATATTTT
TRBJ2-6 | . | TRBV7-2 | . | CASSLQGANVLTF | TGTGCCAGCAGCTTACAAGGGGCCAACGTCCTGACTTTC
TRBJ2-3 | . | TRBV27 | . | CASTQGLSYTQYF | TGTGCCAGCACCCAAGGACTGTCCTATACGCAGTATTTT
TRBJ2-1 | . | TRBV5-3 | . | CARSLSGTYNEQFF | TGTGCCAGAAGCTTGAGTGGTACCTACAATGAGCAGTTCTTC
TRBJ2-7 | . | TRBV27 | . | CASRAVGSYEQYF | TGTGCCAGCAGAGCCGTGGGCTCCTACGAGCAGTACTTC
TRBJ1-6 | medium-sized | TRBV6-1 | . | CASSDIDDSVNSPLHF | TGTGCCAGCAGTGATATAGACGACAGTGTTAATTCACCCCTCCACTTT
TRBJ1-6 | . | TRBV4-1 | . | CASSPRTQNNSPLHF | TGCGCCAGCAGCCCAAGAACCCAAAATAATTCACCCCTCCACTTT
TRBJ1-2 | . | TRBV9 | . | CASSDPPTRGYGYTF | TGTGCCAGCAGCGACCCCCCAACCAGGGGCTATGGCTACACCTTC
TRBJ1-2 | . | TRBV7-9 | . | CASSRAGVVYGYTF | TGTGCCAGCAGCCGAGCGGGAGTAGTCTATGGCTACACCTTC
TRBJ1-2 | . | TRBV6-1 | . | CASSEGDRLRGYTF | TGTGCCAGCAGTGAAGGCGACAGGCTTCGTGGCTACACCTTC
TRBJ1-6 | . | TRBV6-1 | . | CASSETAGSLIDSPLHF | TGTGCCAGCAGTGAAACCGCCGGCAGTCTTATAGATTCACCCCTCCACTTT